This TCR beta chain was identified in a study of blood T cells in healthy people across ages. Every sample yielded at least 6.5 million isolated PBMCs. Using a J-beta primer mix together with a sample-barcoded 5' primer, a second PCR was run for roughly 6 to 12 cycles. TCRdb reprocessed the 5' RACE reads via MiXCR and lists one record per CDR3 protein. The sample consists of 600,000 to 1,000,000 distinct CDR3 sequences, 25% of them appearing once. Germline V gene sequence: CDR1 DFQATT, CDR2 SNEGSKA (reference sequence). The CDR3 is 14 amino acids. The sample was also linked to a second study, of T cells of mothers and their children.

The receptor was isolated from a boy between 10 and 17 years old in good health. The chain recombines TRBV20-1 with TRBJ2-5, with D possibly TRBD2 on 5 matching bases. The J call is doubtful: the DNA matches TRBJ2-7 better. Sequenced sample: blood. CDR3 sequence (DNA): TGCAGTGCTTTAGTCGGGATCGTCTTCTACGAGCAGTACTTC. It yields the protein CSALVGIVFYEQYF.